Presented here are 15 T cell receptor beta chains from one specimen sequenced in a study of cytomegalovirus exposure and HLA in healthy donors. Data came from immunoSEQ multiplex PCR; TCRdb stores just in-frame clones and leaves some out. The repertoire has more than 300,000 clones, 75% to 90% of them found once; the top ten carry more than 0.8%. Specimen: PBMCs. Receptor source: a woman under 30 in good health and CMV-seronegative.

The CDR3 coding sequence is TGTGCCAGCAGCGTAGGGCGTAGCGGGAGTCCCCACTCCTACGAGCAGTACTTC. This codes for CASSVGRSGSPHSYEQYF. The J gene is TRBJ2-7, the V gene TRBV9, with TRBD2 identical over 9 bases. With 0 bases clipped from V and 0 bases from J, the junction kept 10 bases outside the gene matches. The CDR3 is 18 amino acids. CDR1 is SGDLS and CDR2 is YYNGEE in the germline V gene.

This clone came up once. The chain joins TRBV19 to TRBJ2-7; possibly TRBD1 for D (6 bases). Trimming shortened V by 3 bases and J by 2 bases, and 11 bases separated the two germline ends. From germline, CDR1 is LNHDA and CDR2 SQIVND (reference sequence). The CDR3 covers 14 residues. The CDR3 protein is CASSMTGTTYEQYF. DNA for the CDR3: TGTGCCAGTAGTATGACAGGCACCACCTACGAGCAGTACTTC.

With respect to this clone: The same CDR3 can be traced to other DNA sequences in this sample. The J gene is TRBJ2-7, the V gene TRBV18; 8 nucleotides line up with TRBD1. The germline CDR1 and CDR2 sequences are KGHSH and LQKENI. With V trimmed by 2 bases and J by 2 bases, 2 bases remained unmatched. This CDR3 has 14 amino acids. The CDR3 DNA reads as TGTGCCAGCTCACCAAGACAGGGGACCTACGAGCAGTACTTC. This encodes CASSPRQGTYEQYF.

This chain connects TRBV7-6 to TRBJ2-1, with TRBD2 as a possible D gene (5 bases). This CDR3 region has 15 residues. The germline V and J ends were trimmed by 2 bases and 7 bases, with 15 bases remaining between them. In germline, CDR1 is SGHVS, CDR2 FNYEAQ. In DNA form, the CDR3 reads TGTGCCAGCAGCTTATTCGCTAGTTCGGGGAATGAGCAGTTCTTC. It yields the protein CASSLFASSGNEQFF.

This chain joins TRBV7-2 and TRBJ2-7; 11 nucleotides line up with TRBD2. The germline gives CDR1 SGHTA, CDR2 FQGNSA. Trimming took 5 bases from V and 3 from J; bases not matched to a gene: 3. The CDR3 extends over 14 amino acids. The DNA of the CDR3 is TGTGCCAGCAGCCCTGGGACTAGCGGCTACGAGCAGTACTTC. It codes for CASSPGTSGYEQYF.

V is TRBV7-2 and J is TRBJ2-7; no definite D call. The CDR3 is 15 amino acids. The ends were cut back, 4 bases at V and 0 bases at J, with 13 bases in the middle. The germline CDR1 and CDR2 sequences are SGHTA and FQGNSA. Here the CDR3 reads CASSSYLMSSYEQYF. As DNA, the CDR3 is TGTGCCAGCAGCTCTTACCTAATGAGCTCCTACGAGCAGTACTTC.

This chain uses TRBV5-1 with TRBJ2-7; 8 bases are a match to TRBD2. The V gene end was trimmed by 3 bases and the J gene end by 6 bases; junction bases not matched to a gene: 8. Germline V CDR1 and CDR2: SGHRS, YFSETQ. The CDR3 sequence is 14 residues long. DNA for the CDR3: TGCGCCAGCAGCTCCGAAGCGGGAGTCGCCGAGCAGTACTTC. It translates to CASSSEAGVAEQYF.

This chain uses TRBV15 with TRBJ1-4, with D unclear. Germline lookup yields CDR1 LNHNV and CDR2 YYDKDF (reference sequence). This CDR3 comprises 15 residues. V lost 0 bases and J 7 bases, leaving 12 bases between the germline ends. In DNA, the CDR3 is TGTGCCACCAGCAGAGATCAGGTCCTCACTGAAAAACTGTTTTTT. Encoded protein: CATSRDQVLTEKLFF. The variable domain in full, completed from reference TRBV15 and TRBJ1-4, reads DAMVIQNPRYQVTQFGKPVTLSCSQTLNHNVMYWYQQKSSQAPKLLFHYYDKDFNNEADTPDNFQSRRPNTSFCFLDIRSPGLGDTAMYLCATSRDQVLTEKLFFGSGTQLSVL.

This chain uses TRBV15 with TRBJ2-7, with a tentative D call TRBD2 (6 bases). Trimming stripped 3 bases from V and 3 bases from J, with 9 bases between. The CDR3 spans 13 residues. Per germline, CDR1 LNHNV and CDR2 YYDKDF (reference sequence). CDR3: CATSRLADYEQYF. In DNA form, the CDR3 reads TGTGCCACCAGCAGGTTAGCGGACTACGAGCAGTACTTC.

This clone has a handful of counts. It is likely a read error, because the conserved phenylalanine at the end of the CDR3 is missing. The limits of the CDR3 on the DNA are not certain, so only TCRdb's listed CDR3 is given. The chain uses TRBV20-1 and TRBJ2-7; the table's D call, TRBD2, has no DNA check behind it. Germline V gives CDR1 DFQATT, CDR2 SNEGSKA (reference sequence). Ends included, the CDR3 has 11 residues. CDR3 residues: CSARRGLAWEY.

About this clone itself: Germline is not matched at one junction end, which may reflect a read error. This chain links TRBV7-3 with TRBJ1-1, with 7 bases aligning to TRBD1. This CDR3 has 13 amino acids. Germline CDR1 reads SGHTA; CDR2 reads FQGTGA. CDR3 nucleotide sequence: TGTGCCAGCAGCCTAACAGGGGACACTGAAGCTTTCTTT. This sequence encodes CASSLTGDTEAFF.

V usage is TRBV7-2 and J usage is TRBJ2-3; 13 bases align to TRBD2. The ends lost 6 bases at V and 6 bases at J; junction bases unmatched: 3. The CDR3 totals 14 residues. CDR1 is SGHTA and CDR2 is FQGNSA in the germline V gene. CDR3 amino acids: CASRLAGGPDTQYF. The CDR3 coding sequence is TGTGCCAGCAGACTAGCGGGAGGGCCGGATACGCAGTATTTT.

The V and J genes are TRBV7-3 and TRBJ2-1, with 13 nucleotides matching TRBD2. V gave up 2 bases and J gave up 4 bases; unmatched junction bases: 8. CDR3 length equals 18 residues. Germline CDR1 is SGHTA and CDR2 is FQGTGA. The CDR3 DNA sequence: TGTGCCAGCAGCTTAGGGCAGGGGACTAGCGGGAAGTACAATGAGCAGTTCTTC. Its translation: CASSLGQGTSGKYNEQFF.

V and J are TRBV28 and TRBJ2-1; D perhaps matches TRBD2 (6 bases). CDR3 size: 16 residues. Trimming removed 3 bases at V and 2 bases at J, with 14 bases between. Per the germline V gene, CDR1 is MDHEN and CDR2 is SYDVKM. The CDR3 region is CASSLVGRGTYNEQFF. The CDR3 DNA reads as TGTGCCAGCAGTTTGGTCGGGCGGGGCACCTACAATGAGCAGTTCTTC.

The chain carries TRBV27 and TRBJ1-3, with a tentative D call TRBD1 (5 bases). The CDR3 runs to 15 residues. V lost 3 bases, J lost 0 bases, and 9 bases lay in between. CDR1 is MNHEY, CDR2 SMNVEV, per germline (reference sequence). The CDR3 sequence is CASSLEGSSGNTIYF. CDR3 in DNA: TGTGCCAGCAGTTTGGAGGGGTCCTCTGGAAACACCATATATTTT.